What follows are 22 T cell receptor beta chains derived from one specimen sequenced in a study of identifying expanded T cells in peripheral blood. TCRdb keeps only in-frame clones here, not all; method: immunoSEQ multiplex PCR. The sample yields approximately 81,000 clones, 84% seen once. The specimen was blood. The receptors derive from a person aged 18 to 70 in good health.

CDR3 DNA: TGCGCCAGCAGCTTGGGAGGGGTGAACACTGAAGCTTTCTTT. It translates to CASSLGGVNTEAFF. The chain carries TRBV5-1 and TRBJ1-1; D might be TRBD1 (5 bases). Trimming pared 0 bases from V and 0 bases from J, leaving 6 bases between. Germline V lookup: CDR1 SGHRS, CDR2 YFSETQ. There are 14 residues in the CDR3. The full variable domain, its missing parts supplied by reference TRBV5-1 and TRBJ1-1, is KAGVTQTPRYLIKTRGQQVTLSCSPISGHRSVSWYQQTPGQGLQFLFEYFSETQRNKGNFPGRFSGRQFSNSRSEMNVSTLELGDSALYLCASSLGGVNTEAFFGQGTRLTVV.

The CDR3 loop reads CASSQDWGGEYREKLFF. The CDR3 bases are TGTGCCAGCAGCCAAGACTGGGGGGGCGAGTATCGGGAAAAACTGTTTTTT. The J gene is TRBJ1-4, the V gene TRBV14; D possibly corresponds to TRBD1 (6 bases). The CDR3 sequence is 17 residues long. V lost 0 bases and J lost 8, with 19 bases in between. CDR1 is SGHDN and CDR2 is FVKESK in the germline V gene.

V and J are TRBV18 and TRBJ2-2; 9 bases match TRBD2. This CDR3 has 16 amino acids. After removal of 1 base from V and 0 bases from J, the junction contained 0 bases not matched to a gene. Germline V gives CDR1 KGHSH, CDR2 LQKENI. In DNA form, the CDR3 reads TGTGCCAGCTCACCACGGACTAGCGCGAACACCGGGGAGCTGTTTTTT. It is translated as CASSPRTSANTGELFF.

A few counts support this clone. The chain carries TRBV13 and TRBJ1-1, with D maybe TRBD1 (6 bases). V lost 5 bases and J 3 bases, leaving 13 bases between the germline ends. Germline-derived CDR1 and CDR2 are PRHDT and FYEKMQ (reference sequence). The CDR3 is 14 residues long. CDR3 residues: CASSTQGGDTEAFF. CDR3 coding DNA: TGTGCCAGCAGCACACAGGGAGGGGACACTGAAGCTTTCTTT.

The rearrangement links TRBV15 to TRBJ1-5; possible D gene TRBD1, 5 bases. Per the germline V gene, CDR1 is LNHNV and CDR2 is YYDKDF (reference sequence). The CDR3 extends over 17 amino acids. V lost 0 bases and J 0 bases, leaving 12 bases between the germline ends. CDR3 DNA sequence: TGTGCCACCAGCAGAGATTCAGCAGGGTATAGCAATCAGCCCCAGCATTTT. Translating it yields CATSRDSAGYSNQPQHF.

The chain couples TRBV6-5 to TRBJ1-2; 9 bases fit TRBD1. The V gene end was trimmed by 4 bases and the J gene end by 1 base; junction bases not matched to a gene: 7. Germline values: CDR1 MNHEY, CDR2 SVGAGI. The CDR3 is made up of 16 amino acids. This chain's CDR3 is CASSSSGTGLNYGYTF. The DNA of the CDR3 is TGTGCCAGCAGTTCCTCCGGGACAGGGCTTAACTATGGCTACACCTTC.

The chain couples TRBV6-6 to TRBJ1-5; 7 bases align to TRBD1. Per the germline V gene, CDR1 is MNHNY and CDR2 is SVGAGI (reference sequence). Unmatched junction bases numbered 10, after V lost 7 bases and J lost 4 bases. The CDR3 extends over 15 amino acids. This CDR3 is CASMPSGQINQPQHF. Written as DNA, the CDR3 is TGTGCCAGCATGCCTTCGGGACAGATAAATCAGCCCCAGCATTTT.

V is TRBV28 and J is TRBJ2-5, with TRBD2 identical over 14 bases. Germline loops: CDR1 MDHEN, CDR2 SYDVKM. This CDR3 region has 17 residues. V lost 6 bases and J lost 4; bases outside the gene matches: 10. CDR3: CASRPLPGLAGVETQYF. The CDR3 bases are TGTGCCAGCAGACCCCTCCCGGGACTAGCGGGGGTAGAGACCCAGTACTTC.

Ten or more counts support this clone. V is TRBV6-6 and J is TRBJ1-4; tentatively, D is TRBD1 (6 bases). Germline values: CDR1 MNHNY, CDR2 SVGAGI (reference sequence). The CDR3 extends over 13 amino acids. V was clipped by 6 bases and J by 11 bases, with 16 bases between them. The CDR3 reads CASSSNRDGKLFF. CDR3 bases: TGTGCCAGCAGCTCCAACAGGGACGGTAAACTGTTTTTT.

This rearrangement joins TRBV4-1 to TRBJ2-7; 7 positions match TRBD2. Per the germline V gene, CDR1 is MGHRA and CDR2 is YSYEKL. The CDR3 loop spans 18 amino acids. Germline trimming cut 0 bases from V and 0 bases from J; bases unmatched to any gene: 11. The CDR3 DNA is TGCGCCAGCAGCCAAGAGTGGTCGATGGGCGGGAGCTCCTACGAGCAGTACTTC. This translates into CASSQEWSMGGSSYEQYF.

This clone was recorded only once. This sequence joins TRBV5-1 and TRBJ2-5, with 7 bases aligning to TRBD2. The CDR3 spans 15 residues. Unmatched junction bases numbered 4, after V lost 0 bases and J lost 2 bases. CDR1 and CDR2 (germline): SGHRS, YFSETQ. This chain's CDR3 is CASSLGTSFQETQYF. The CDR3 region has the DNA TGCGCCAGCAGCTTGGGGACTAGTTTTCAAGAGACCCAGTACTTC.

This chain connects TRBV19 to TRBJ2-5; no clear D. The CDR3 loop spans 13 amino acids. The germline V gene has CDR1 LNHDA and CDR2 SQIVND (reference sequence). Trimming shortened V by 2 bases and J by 5 bases, and 9 bases separated the two germline ends. CDR3 sequence: CASSINLGETQYF. The CDR3 bases are TGTGCCAGTAGTATAAACCTGGGGGAGACCCAGTACTTC.

CDR3: CSFKRQSVVETQYF. In DNA form, the CDR3 reads TGCAGCTTCAAGAGGCAGTCCGTGGTCGAGACCCAGTACTTC. This chain joins TRBV29-1 and TRBJ2-5; D is uncertain. Germline-derived CDR1 and CDR2 are SQVTM and ANQGSEA. This CDR3 is 14 amino acids long. The ends were cut back, 8 bases at V and 5 bases at J, with 21 bases in the middle. The full variable domain, its missing parts supplied by reference TRBV29-1 and TRBJ2-5, is SAVISQKPSRDICQRGTSLTIQCQVDSQVTMMFWYRQQPGQSLTLIATANQGSEATYESGFVIDKFPISRPNLTFSTLTVSNMSPEDSSIYLCSFKRQSVVETQYFGPGTRLLVL.

The chain employs TRBV9 and TRBJ2-2; D is uncertain. Germline CDR1 reads SGDLS; CDR2 reads YYNGEE. Trimming cost V 4 bases and J 3 bases, with 10 bases left between them. CDR3 length equals 14 residues. Here the CDR3 reads CASSPSLYTGELFF. For the CDR3, the DNA is TGTGCCAGCAGCCCCAGTCTATACACCGGGGAGCTGTTTTTT.

This chain links TRBV6-5 with TRBJ2-2; weak D call: TRBD1 (5 bases). The germline V gene encodes CDR1 MNHEY and CDR2 SVGAGI. V was pared by 0 bases and J by 4 bases, with 9 bases between. CDR3 length: 15 residues. CDR3 loop: CASSYSKRGTGELFF. The DNA for the CDR3 is TGTGCCAGCAGTTACTCGAAAAGGGGCACCGGGGAGCTGTTTTTT.

CDR3 sequence: CASSAPGTTNEKLFF. In nucleotides, the CDR3 is TGTGCCAGCAGTGCCCCAGGGACAACTAATGAAAAACTGTTTTTT. The chain joins TRBV28 to TRBJ1-4; TRBD1 might be the D (5 bases). This CDR3 comprises 15 residues. V was cut by 5 bases and J by 0 bases, with 10 bases left in between. Germline lookup yields CDR1 MDHEN and CDR2 SYDVKM.

The V and J genes are TRBV27 and TRBJ2-1; TRBD2 matches 7 bases. CDR3 length equals 14 residues. J gave up 6 bases and V 6 bases, and 8 bases lay outside the gene matches. The germline gives CDR1 MNHEY, CDR2 SMNVEV (reference sequence). The CDR3 region is CASSNRLASNEQFF. In DNA form, the CDR3 reads TGTGCCAGCAGCAACAGACTAGCCTCCAATGAGCAGTTCTTC.

J is TRBJ2-1 and V is TRBV28, with D unclear. From germline, CDR1 is MDHEN and CDR2 SYDVKM. Between the trimmed V and J ends, which lost 2 bases and 0 bases, there was a span of 8 bases. The CDR3 extends over 15 amino acids. CDR3 nucleotide sequence: TGTGCCAGCAGTTTACCTTTCAACTCCTACAATGAGCAGTTCTTC. This translates into CASSLPFNSYNEQFF.

This chain links TRBV30 with TRBJ2-1; TRBD1 agrees at 8 bases. Germline CDR1 is GTSNPN and CDR2 is SVGIG (reference sequence). The CDR3 loop spans 14 amino acids. The J segment lost 3 bases and the V segment lost 2 bases, leaving 3 bases of the junction unmatched. This chain's CDR3 is CAWSPDRVYNEQFF. The DNA for the CDR3 is TGTGCCTGGAGTCCGGACAGGGTCTACAATGAGCAGTTCTTC.

CDR3 in DNA: TGCGCCAGCAGCTTGGAGGAGGGCCGTGGTGAGCAGTTCTTC. Its protein product is CASSLEEGRGEQFF. The V gene is TRBV5-1, the J gene TRBJ2-1; D perhaps matches TRBD2 (6 bases). Looked up from germline, CDR1 is SGHRS and CDR2 is YFSETQ. Trimming removed 0 bases at V and 9 bases at J, with 13 bases between. The CDR3 covers 14 residues. Looking up the rest from reference TRBV5-1 and TRBJ2-1 gives the full variable domain: KAGVTQTPRYLIKTRGQQVTLSCSPISGHRSVSWYQQTPGQGLQFLFEYFSETQRNKGNFPGRFSGRQFSNSRSEMNVSTLELGDSALYLCASSLEEGRGEQFFGPGTRLTVL.

V usage is TRBV7-2 and J usage is TRBJ1-5, with D perhaps TRBD1 (5 bases). Trimming took off 2 bases at V and 5 bases at J, with 10 bases between the two ends. Germline CDR1 is SGHTA and CDR2 is FQGNSA. The CDR3 covers 14 residues. The CDR3 spells CASSLSGDDQPQHF. The CDR3 region has the DNA TGTGCCAGCAGCTTATCTGGGGACGATCAGCCCCAGCATTTT.

The chain has TRBV30 and TRBJ2-7; unclear D gene. The V end lost 0 bases, the J end lost 9 bases, and 9 bases lay between the germline ends. This CDR3 has 11 residues. Germline CDR1 is GTSNPN and CDR2 is SVGIG (reference sequence). The CDR3 loop is CAWSVSRRQYF. As DNA, the CDR3 is TGTGCCTGGAGTGTCAGTCGGAGGCAGTACTTC.